Presented here are 14 T cell receptor beta chains from one specimen sequenced in a study of T cell changes during pregnancy in multiple sclerosis. The protocol was immunoSEQ multiplex PCR, while the TCRdb copy is restricted to in-frame clones and leaves out a portion. The repertoire consists of some 50,000 clones, with approximately 90% occurring once and the leading ten covering about 3%. The sequences come from CD8+ T cells from peripheral blood mononuclear cells, collected in the second trimester of pregnancy. The receptors here all came from a female donor with multiple sclerosis, enrolled in a pregnancy study.

The gene calls are TRBV27 and TRBJ2-7, with 7 bases identical to TRBD2. The CDR3 sequence is 14 residues long. With V trimmed by 8 bases and J by 2 bases, 9 bases remained unmatched. Per germline, CDR1 MNHEY and CDR2 SMNVEV (reference sequence). In DNA, the CDR3 is TGTGCCAGCCGGGGGGTCGGGGGGACCTACGAGCAGTACTTC. Amino acid sequence: CASRGVGGTYEQYF.

The chain joins TRBV9 to TRBJ2-1, with a tentative D call TRBD2 (7 bases). Per germline, CDR1 SGDLS and CDR2 YYNGEE. There are 16 residues in the CDR3. With 0 bases removed from V and 1 base from J, the gap between germline ends came to 11 bases. The CDR3 reads CASSVAEGGSYNEQFF. CDR3 DNA sequence: TGTGCCAGCAGCGTAGCTGAGGGGGGGTCCTACAATGAGCAGTTCTTC. Looking up the rest from reference TRBV9 and TRBJ2-1 gives the full variable domain: DSGVTQTPKHLITATGQRVTLRCSPRSGDLSVYWYQQSLDQGLQFLIQYYNGEERAKGNILERFSAQQFPDLHSELNLSSLELGDSALYFCASSVAEGGSYNEQFFGPGTRLTVL.

The genes are TRBV4-1 and TRBJ2-1; TRBD1 might be the D (5 bases). Trimming removed 4 bases from V and 3 bases from J, with 13 bases in between. CDR1 and CDR2 (germline): MGHRA, YSYEKL. The CDR3 covers 15 residues. This CDR3 reads CASSLAKGNYNEQFF. The CDR3 DNA sequence: TGCGCCAGCAGCCTGGCCAAGGGGAACTACAATGAGCAGTTCTTC.

The V call is TRBV27, the J call TRBJ2-7, with a weak D call TRBD1 (6 bases). The germline gives CDR1 MNHEY, CDR2 SMNVEV (reference sequence). This CDR3 has 15 amino acids. V dropped 1 base and J dropped 4 bases, with 14 bases sitting between them. CDR3 residues: CASSLWPPDSYEQYF. CDR3 DNA sequence: TGTGCCAGCAGTTTATGGCCCCCGGACAGTTACGAGCAGTACTTC.

This clone turned up a few times. The chain has TRBV13 and TRBJ1-1; unclear D gene. V gave up 6 bases and J gave up 6 bases, with 14 bases separating them. The CDR3 contains 13 residues. Germline loops: CDR1 PRHDT, CDR2 FYEKMQ (reference sequence). Here the CDR3 reads CASSERGRAEAFF. Written as DNA, the CDR3 is TGTGCCAGCAGTGAACGGGGTCGCGCTGAAGCTTTCTTT.

V usage is TRBV30 and J usage is TRBJ2-1, with TRBD2 identical over 9 bases. Germline lookup yields CDR1 GTSNPN and CDR2 SVGIG (reference sequence). J gave up 1 base and V 4 bases, and 8 bases lay outside the gene matches. The CDR3 consists of 16 residues. The CDR3 nucleotides are TGTGCCTGGACCATCCTGCGGGGGGGATCCTACAATGAGCAGTTCTTC. It is translated as CAWTILRGGSYNEQFF.

The gene calls are TRBV9 and TRBJ1-1; TRBD1 might be the D (5 bases). The CDR3 consists of 14 residues. CDR1 and CDR2 (germline): SGDLS, YYNGEE. Trimming took 4 bases from V and 0 from J, leaving 10 bases between them. For the CDR3, the DNA is TGTGCCAGCAGCCCAACGGGGGTGAACACTGAAGCTTTCTTT. Its translation is CASSPTGVNTEAFF.

This clone has a single count. The J gene is TRBJ1-3, the V gene TRBV6-5; 7 bases line up with TRBD1. Losses at the gene ends were 4 bases for V and 2 bases for J; bases not matched to a gene: 5. The CDR3 extends over 15 amino acids. CDR1 MNHEY and CDR2 SVGAGI come from the germline V gene. CDR3 region: CASSSDRVTGNTIYF. CDR3 sequence (DNA): TGTGCCAGCAGTTCAGACAGGGTAACTGGAAACACCATATATTTT.

Here the CDR3 reads CASSTGQGLLEKLFF. CDR3 coding DNA: TGTGCCAGCAGCACGGGACAGGGCCTTTTGGAAAAACTGTTTTTT. This chain joins TRBV5-6 and TRBJ1-4; TRBD1 matches at 9 bases. The CDR3 spans 15 residues. Germline trimming cut 4 bases from V and 8 bases from J; bases unmatched to any gene: 9. CDR1 SGHDT and CDR2 YYEEEE come from the germline V gene.

This clone was seen a single time. This chain uses TRBV5-5 with TRBJ1-2; no definite D call. Germline CDR1 and CDR2: SGHKS and YYEKEE (reference sequence). This CDR3 is 15 amino acids long. The V end lost 1 base, the J end lost 5 bases, and 15 bases lay between the germline ends. CDR3 region: CASSLWAGTEYGYTF. As DNA, the CDR3 is TGTGCCAGCAGCTTGTGGGCAGGCACGGAATATGGCTACACCTTC. The full variable domain, rest sourced from reference TRBV5-5 and TRBJ1-2, is DAGVTQSPTHLIKTRGQQVTLRCSPISGHKSVSWYQQVLGQGPQFIFQYYEKEERGRGNFPDRFSARQFPNYSSELNVNALLLGDSALYLCASSLWAGTEYGYTFGSGTRLTVV.

This clone was seen once. The chain links TRBV5-6 to TRBJ1-1, with D possibly matching TRBD1 (5 bases). V was cut by 2 bases and J by 5 bases, with 16 bases left in between. Germline V gene lookup returns CDR1 SGHDT and CDR2 YYEEEE. The length of the CDR3 is 15 residues. The CDR3 loop is CASSFLRVEGTEAFF. The CDR3 nucleotides are TGTGCCAGCAGCTTTTTGAGGGTGGAGGGGACTGAAGCTTTCTTT. Full variable domain (outside the CDR3, taken from reference TRBV5-6 and TRBJ1-1): DAGVTQSPTHLIKTRGQQVTLRCSPKSGHDTVSWYQQALGQGPQFIFQYYEEEERQRGNFPDRFSGHQFPNYSSELNVNALLLGDSALYLCASSFLRVEGTEAFFGQGTRLTVV.

This clone was counted only a few times. The chain couples TRBV6-1 to TRBJ2-7; a possible D gene is TRBD1 (5 bases). From germline, CDR1 is MNHNS and CDR2 SASEGT. The V end lost 5 bases, the J end lost 1 base, and 15 bases lay between the germline ends. The CDR3 totals 15 residues. The CDR3 DNA follows: TGTGCCAGCAGTCAACAAAGGGGCCTATCCTACGAGCAGTACTTC. Its translation is CASSQQRGLSYEQYF.

CDR3 coding DNA: TGTGCCATCTCGAACAGGGGGCCCGGAGAAGTTACTGAAGCTTTCTTT. Its protein is CAISNRGPGEVTEAFF. V gene TRBV19 combines with J gene TRBJ1-1, with TRBD1 matching over 9 bases. The CDR3 is 16 residues long. Germline V CDR1 and CDR2: LNHDA, SQIVND (reference sequence). V lost 10 bases to trimming and J lost 5 bases; unmatched junction nucleotides: 17.

The J gene is TRBJ1-1, the V gene TRBV27, with 7 bases that match TRBD1. The CDR3 is 11 amino acids. Trimming cost V 6 bases and J 7 bases; bases outside gene matches: 2. CDR1 is MNHEY and CDR2 is SMNVEV in the germline V gene (reference sequence). The CDR3 region is CASSRGDEAFF. In DNA form, the CDR3 reads TGTGCCAGCAGCAGGGGGGATGAAGCTTTCTTT.